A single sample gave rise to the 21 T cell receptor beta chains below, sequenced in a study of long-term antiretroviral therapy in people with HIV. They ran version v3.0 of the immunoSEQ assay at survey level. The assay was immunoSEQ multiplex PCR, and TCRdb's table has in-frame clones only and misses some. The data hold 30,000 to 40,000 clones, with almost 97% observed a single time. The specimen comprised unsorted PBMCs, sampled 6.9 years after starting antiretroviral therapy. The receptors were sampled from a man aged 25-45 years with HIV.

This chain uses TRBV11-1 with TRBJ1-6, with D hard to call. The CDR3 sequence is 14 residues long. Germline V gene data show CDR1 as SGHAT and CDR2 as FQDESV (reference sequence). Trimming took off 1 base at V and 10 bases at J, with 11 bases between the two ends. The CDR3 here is CASSLVAEGSPLHF. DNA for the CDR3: TGTGCCAGCAGCTTAGTGGCAGAAGGGTCACCCCTCCACTTT. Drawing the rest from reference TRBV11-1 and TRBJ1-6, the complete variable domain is EAEVAQSPRYKITEKSQAVAFWCDPISGHATLYWYRQILGQGPELLVQFQDESVVDDSQLPKDRFSAERLKGVDSTLKIQPAELGDSAMYLCASSLVAEGSPLHFGNGTRLTVT.

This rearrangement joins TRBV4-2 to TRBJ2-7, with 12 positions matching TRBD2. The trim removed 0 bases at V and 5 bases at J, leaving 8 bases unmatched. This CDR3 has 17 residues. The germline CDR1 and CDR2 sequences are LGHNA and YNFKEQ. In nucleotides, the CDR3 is TGTGCCAGCAGCCAAGAACTAGCGGGGGGCCTAACTAACGAGCAGTACTTC. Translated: CASSQELAGGLTNEQYF.

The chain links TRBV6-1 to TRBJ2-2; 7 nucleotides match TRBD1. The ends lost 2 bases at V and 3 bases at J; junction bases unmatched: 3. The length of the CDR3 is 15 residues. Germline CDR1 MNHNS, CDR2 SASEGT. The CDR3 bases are TGTGCCAGCAGTGAAAACAGGGGCGACACCGGGGAGCTGTTTTTT. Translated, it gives CASSENRGDTGELFF.

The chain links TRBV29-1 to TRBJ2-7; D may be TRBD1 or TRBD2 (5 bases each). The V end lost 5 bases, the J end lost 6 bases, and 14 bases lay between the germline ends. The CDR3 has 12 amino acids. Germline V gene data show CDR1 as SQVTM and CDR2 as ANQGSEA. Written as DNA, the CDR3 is TGCAGCGTTAAACGGGGCTCATTCGAGCAGTACTTC. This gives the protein CSVKRGSFEQYF.

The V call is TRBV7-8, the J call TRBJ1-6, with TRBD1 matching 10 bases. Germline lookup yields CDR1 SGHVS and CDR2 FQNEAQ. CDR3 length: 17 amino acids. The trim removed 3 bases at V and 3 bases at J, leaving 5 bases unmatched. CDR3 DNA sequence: TGTGCCAGCAGCTTTCTTCGGGACAGGGGCTATAATTCACCCCTCCACTTT. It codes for CASSFLRDRGYNSPLHF.

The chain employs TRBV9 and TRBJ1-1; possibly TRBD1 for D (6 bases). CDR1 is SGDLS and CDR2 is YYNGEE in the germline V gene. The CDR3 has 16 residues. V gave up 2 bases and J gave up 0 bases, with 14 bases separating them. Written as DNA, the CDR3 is TGTGCCAGCAGCGTTTTCGCGGGGGCTATGAACACTGAAGCTTTCTTT. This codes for CASSVFAGAMNTEAFF.

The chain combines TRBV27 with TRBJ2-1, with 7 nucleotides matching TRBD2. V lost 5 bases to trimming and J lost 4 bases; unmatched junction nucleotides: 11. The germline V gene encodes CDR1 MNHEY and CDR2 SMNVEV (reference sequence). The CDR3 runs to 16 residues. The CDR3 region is CASSPLRLAEYNEQFF. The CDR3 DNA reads TGTGCCAGCAGTCCCCTCCGGCTAGCGGAATACAATGAGCAGTTCTTC.

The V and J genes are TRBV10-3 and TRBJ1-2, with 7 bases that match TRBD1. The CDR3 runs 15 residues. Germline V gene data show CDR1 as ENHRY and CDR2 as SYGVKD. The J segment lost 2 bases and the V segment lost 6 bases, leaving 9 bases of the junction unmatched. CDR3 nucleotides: TGTGCCATCAGCCTACAGGGACAGACGAACTATGGCTACACCTTC. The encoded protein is CAISLQGQTNYGYTF.

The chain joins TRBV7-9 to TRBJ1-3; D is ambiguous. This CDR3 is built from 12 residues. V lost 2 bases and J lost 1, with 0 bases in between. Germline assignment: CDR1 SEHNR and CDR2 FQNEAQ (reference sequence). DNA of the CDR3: TGTGCCAGCAGCTTATCTGGAAACACCATATATTTT. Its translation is CASSLSGNTIYF.

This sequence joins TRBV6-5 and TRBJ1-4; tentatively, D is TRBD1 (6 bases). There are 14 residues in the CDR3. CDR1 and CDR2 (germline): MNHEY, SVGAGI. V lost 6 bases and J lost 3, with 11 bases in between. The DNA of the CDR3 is TGTGCCAGCAGGCCACACAGGGCTAATGAAAAACTGTTTTTT. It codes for CASRPHRANEKLFF.

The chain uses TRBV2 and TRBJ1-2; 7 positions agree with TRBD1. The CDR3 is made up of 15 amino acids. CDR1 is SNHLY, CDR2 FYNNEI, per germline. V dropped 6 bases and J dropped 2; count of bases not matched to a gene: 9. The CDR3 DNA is TGTGCCAGCAGCCAGCGGGGGGGACAGAACTATGGCTACACCTTC. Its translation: CASSQRGGQNYGYTF.

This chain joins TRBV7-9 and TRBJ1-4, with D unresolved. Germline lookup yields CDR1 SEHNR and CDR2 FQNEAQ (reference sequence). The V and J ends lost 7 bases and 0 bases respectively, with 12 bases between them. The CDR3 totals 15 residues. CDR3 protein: CASIKSFATNEKLFF. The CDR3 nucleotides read TGTGCCAGCATCAAAAGTTTTGCAACTAATGAAAAACTGTTTTTT.

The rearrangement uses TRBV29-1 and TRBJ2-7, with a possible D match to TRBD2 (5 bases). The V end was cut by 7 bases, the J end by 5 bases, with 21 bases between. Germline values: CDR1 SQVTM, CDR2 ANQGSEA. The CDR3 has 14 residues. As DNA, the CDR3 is TGCAGCGCCCTTCCCCGTGAGAGGGAGCACGAGCAGTACTTC. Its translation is CSALPREREHEQYF.

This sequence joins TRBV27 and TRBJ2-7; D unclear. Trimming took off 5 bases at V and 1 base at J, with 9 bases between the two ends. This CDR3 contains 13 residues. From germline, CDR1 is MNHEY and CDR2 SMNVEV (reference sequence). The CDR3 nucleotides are TGTGCCAGCAGTATCGCTAAGTCCTACGAGCAGTACTTC. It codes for CASSIAKSYEQYF.

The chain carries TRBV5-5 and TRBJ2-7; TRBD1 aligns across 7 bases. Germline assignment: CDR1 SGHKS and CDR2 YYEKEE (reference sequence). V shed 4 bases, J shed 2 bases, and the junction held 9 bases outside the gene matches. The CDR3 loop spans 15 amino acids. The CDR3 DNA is TGTGCCAGCAGCCCATCCACAGGGGCCACCTACGAGCAGTACTTC. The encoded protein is CASSPSTGATYEQYF.

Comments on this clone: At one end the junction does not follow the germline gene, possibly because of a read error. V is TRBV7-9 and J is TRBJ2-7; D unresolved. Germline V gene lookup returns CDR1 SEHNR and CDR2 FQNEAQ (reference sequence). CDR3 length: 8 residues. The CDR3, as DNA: TGTGCCAGCAGCCCCCCGGACTTC. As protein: CASSPPDF.

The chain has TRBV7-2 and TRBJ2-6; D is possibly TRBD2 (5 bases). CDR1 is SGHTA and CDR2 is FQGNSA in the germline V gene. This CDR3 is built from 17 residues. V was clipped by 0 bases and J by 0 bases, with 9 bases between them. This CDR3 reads CASSLAAGGSGANVLTF. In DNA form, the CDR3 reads TGTGCCAGCAGCTTAGCGGCGGGCGGCTCTGGGGCCAACGTCCTGACTTTC.

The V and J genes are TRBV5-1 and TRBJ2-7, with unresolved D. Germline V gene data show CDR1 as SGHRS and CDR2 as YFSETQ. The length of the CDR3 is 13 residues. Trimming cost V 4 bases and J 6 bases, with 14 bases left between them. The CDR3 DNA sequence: TGCGCCAGCAGCCCAGGAGAGATGTCCGAGCAGTACTTC. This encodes CASSPGEMSEQYF.

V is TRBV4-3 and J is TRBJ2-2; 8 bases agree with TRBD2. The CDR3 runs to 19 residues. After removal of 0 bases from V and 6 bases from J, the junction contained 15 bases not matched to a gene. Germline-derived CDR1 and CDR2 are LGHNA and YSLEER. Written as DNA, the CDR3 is TGCGCCAGCAGCCAAGACTGGAGCGGGAGTTTATCCCCTTCCGGGGAGCTGTTTTTT. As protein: CASSQDWSGSLSPSGELFF.

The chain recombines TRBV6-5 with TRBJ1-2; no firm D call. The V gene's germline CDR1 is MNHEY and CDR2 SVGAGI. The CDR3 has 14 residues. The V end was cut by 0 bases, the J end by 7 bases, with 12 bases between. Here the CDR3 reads CASSYSEIAAGYTF. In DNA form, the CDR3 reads TGTGCCAGCAGTTACTCGGAGATTGCAGCTGGCTACACCTTC.

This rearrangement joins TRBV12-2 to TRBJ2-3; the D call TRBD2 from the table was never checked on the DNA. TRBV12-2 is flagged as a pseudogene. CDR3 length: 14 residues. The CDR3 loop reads CASRPNARGDTQYF. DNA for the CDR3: TGTGCAAGTCGCCCCAACGCCCGGGGGGATACGCAGTATTTT.